The clone carrying this TCR beta chain was seen a handful of times. Its antigen is not known. This specimen belongs to a study of T cells after yellow fever vaccination. Whole-study findings and limits: The secondary response was weaker, and its peak arrived faster, on day 5 versus 15. Shared CD4/CD8 clonotypes were a small share, likely from convergent recombination. High-abundance clonotypes from the bulk population could contaminate FACS-sorted repertoires.

Germline lookup yields CDR1 SGHTA and CDR2 FQGNSA. The V and J ends lost 2 bases and 6 bases, in that order; junction bases with no gene match: 6. This CDR3 comprises 15 residues. 5'RACE template switching produced TCR cDNA carrying a universal primer site and UMIs. TCRdb redid the calling of the 5' RACE reads with MiXCR, one entry per CDR3 protein. The sample carries some 320,000 distinct CDR3 sequences, 8.5% to 10% recorded once. The chain couples TRBV7-2 to TRBJ2-2; 7 nucleotides align to TRBD2. Sequenced material: CD4+ T cells sorted from PBMCs, taken 5 days after the yellow fever booster vaccination. The origin of this receptor is a man between 18 and 29 years old who received the YFV17D yellow fever vaccine. CDR3 amino acids: CASSLLLGRAGELFF. CDR3 DNA: TGTGCCAGCAGCTTATTATTGGGGAGGGCCGGGGAGCTGTTTTTT.